The 25 T cell receptor beta chains presented below share a single source sample, sequenced in a study of blood T cell repertoires in COVID-19. The protocol was immunoSEQ multiplex PCR, while the TCRdb copy is restricted to in-frame clones and leaves out a portion. The repertoire holds 250,000 or so clones, with 82% as singletons. Source material: peripheral blood. The receptors were sampled from a woman aged 18-35 years with acute or convalescent COVID-19.

The DNA for the CDR3 is TGCGCCAGCAGCCAAGTCCTCCAGGCAAACACTGAAGCTTTCTTT. Its protein is CASSQVLQANTEAFF. The chain uses TRBV4-3 and TRBJ1-1, with no clear D. The CDR3 spans 15 residues. Germline V gives CDR1 LGHNA, CDR2 YSLEER. Trimming stripped 1 base from V and 2 bases from J, with 11 bases between.

This clone appeared once. This chain connects TRBV19 to TRBJ1-1; TRBD1 is a possible D gene (5 bases). This CDR3 region has 12 residues. V lost 7 bases and J lost 4, with 10 bases in between. Germline CDR1 LNHDA, CDR2 SQIVND (reference sequence). CDR3 region: CASTGVVTEAFF. The CDR3 DNA reads TGTGCCAGTACGGGGGTAGTCACTGAAGCTTTCTTT.

V usage is TRBV3-1 (or the pseudogene TRBV3-2) and J usage is TRBJ2-1, with 13 bases aligning to TRBD2. The CDR3 length is 19 residues. Trimming at V came to 3 bases and at J to 0 bases, leaving 8 bases not matched to a gene. Germline CDR1 and CDR2: LGHDT and YNNKEL (reference sequence). The chain's CDR3 is CASSHRLAGGQSSYNEQFF. CDR3 bases: TGTGCCAGCAGCCATCGACTAGCGGGAGGCCAGAGCTCCTACAATGAGCAGTTCTTC.

V and J are TRBV2 and TRBJ1-5, with 7 bases matching TRBD1. CDR3 length: 14 residues. Germline CDR1 reads SNHLY; CDR2 reads FYNNEI. V lost 2 bases to trimming and J lost 7 bases; unmatched junction nucleotides: 5. The CDR3 coding sequence is TGTGCCAGCAGTGAATGGCAGGGGGAACAGCCCCAGCATTTT. It encodes CASSEWQGEQPQHF.

The chain uses TRBV28 and TRBJ2-1; 12 bases are shared with TRBD2. The CDR3 is 15 amino acids. V was clipped by 7 bases and J by 10 bases; unmatched bases: 11. Germline CDR1 MDHEN, CDR2 SYDVKM. The CDR3 sequence: CASTTPTSGSGEQFF. The DNA of the CDR3 is TGTGCCAGCACCACCCCGACTAGCGGGAGCGGCGAGCAGTTCTTC.

The table lists this clone with a few counts. The chain carries TRBV5-1 and TRBJ2-2; D might be TRBD2 (6 bases). This CDR3 has 15 residues. CDR1 and CDR2 from the germline V gene are SGHRS and YFSETQ. The germline V and J ends were trimmed by 2 bases and 6 bases, with 14 bases remaining between them. CDR3 region: CASSFSSARAGELFF. The CDR3 DNA sequence: TGCGCCAGCAGCTTCTCTAGCGCGAGGGCCGGGGAGCTGTTTTTT.

This clone was observed a handful of times. The chain uses TRBV7-9 and TRBJ1-2, with TRBD1 as a possible D gene (5 bases). This CDR3 contains 13 residues. CDR1 is SEHNR, CDR2 FQNEAQ, per germline (reference sequence). V dropped 7 bases and J dropped 0 bases, with 9 bases sitting between them. For the CDR3, the DNA is TGTGCCAGCACCTCGACAGCTAACTATGGCTACACCTTC. The encoded protein is CASTSTANYGYTF.

The J gene is TRBJ2-5, the V gene TRBV12-5; TRBD2 matches 7 bases. The CDR3 is made up of 13 amino acids. The V segment lost 1 base and the J segment 4 bases; nucleotides outside the gene matches: 0. The germline gives CDR1 LGHNT, CDR2 FRNRAP. The CDR3 DNA follows: TGTGCTAGTGGTTTGGGGGGGGGAGAGACCCAGTACTTC. Translation gives CASGLGGGETQYF.

This chain connects TRBV28 to TRBJ1-2; 7 bases fit TRBD1. This CDR3 is built from 17 residues. In germline, CDR1 is MDHEN, CDR2 SYDVKM. After removal of 6 bases from V and 4 bases from J, the junction contained 17 bases not matched to a gene. CDR3: CASSNHGAGQPIYGYTF. The DNA for the CDR3 is TGTGCCAGCAGCAATCACGGGGCGGGACAGCCTATCTATGGCTACACCTTC.

This clone was seen a few times. This chain links TRBV6-5 with TRBJ2-2; no clear D. The CDR3 is made up of 12 amino acids. Germline V lookup: CDR1 MNHEY, CDR2 SVGAGI. Trimming left V 6 bases short and J 6 bases short, with 8 bases between. The CDR3 is CASSPQAGELFF. CDR3 bases: TGTGCCAGCAGCCCCCAGGCCGGGGAGCTGTTTTTT.

The genes are TRBV5-4 and TRBJ2-7; 11 nucleotides align to TRBD2. The CDR3 sequence is 14 residues long. The germline CDR1 and CDR2 sequences are SGHNT and YYREEE (reference sequence). The trim removed 4 bases at V and 4 bases at J, leaving 4 bases unmatched. The CDR3 region is CASSPTSGSYEQYF. In DNA form, the CDR3 reads TGTGCCAGCAGCCCCACTAGCGGGAGTTACGAGCAGTACTTC.

This clone has only a few counts. This chain uses TRBV2 with TRBJ2-1; 8 positions match TRBD2. Germline V CDR1 and CDR2: SNHLY, FYNNEI. With 6 bases clipped from V and 9 bases from J, the junction kept 10 bases outside the gene matches. The CDR3 extends over 14 amino acids. The CDR3 bases are TGTGCCAGCAGCATTATCGGGAGGGCCGGTGAGCAGTTCTTC. It specifies CASSIIGRAGEQFF.

V and J are TRBV4-2 and TRBJ1-2, with a possible D match to TRBD1 (6 bases). CDR3 size: 14 residues. Trimming pared 0 bases from V and 6 bases from J, leaving 11 bases between. Germline lookup yields CDR1 LGHNA and CDR2 YNFKEQ. CDR3 region: CASSQDTAGDGYTF. CDR3 nucleotides: TGTGCCAGCAGCCAAGATACGGCAGGGGATGGCTACACCTTC.

The CDR3 protein is CASSLARGNTEAFF. The CDR3 DNA follows: TGTGCCAGCAGCTTAGCGCGTGGTAACACTGAAGCTTTCTTT. The rearrangement joins TRBV7-2 to TRBJ1-1; D unclear. Germline V gives CDR1 SGHTA, CDR2 FQGNSA. The CDR3 runs 14 residues. V was cut by 0 bases and J by 2 bases, with 7 bases left in between.

The rearrangement joins TRBV5-4 to TRBJ1-4; TRBD1 matches 8 bases. The CDR3 runs 14 residues. J was trimmed by 8 bases and V by 3 bases; bases with no gene match: 6. CDR1 is SGHNT and CDR2 is YYREEE in the germline V gene (reference sequence). CDR3 amino acids: CASSSDRGWEKLFF. CDR3 sequence (DNA): TGTGCCAGCAGCTCCGACAGGGGCTGGGAAAAACTGTTTTTT.

V gene TRBV6-2 or TRBV6-3 combines with J gene TRBJ1-6, with 7 bases matching TRBD1. Germline CDR1 and CDR2: MNHEY and SVGEGT. This CDR3 has 13 amino acids. The V gene end was trimmed by 6 bases and the J gene end by 8 bases; junction bases not matched to a gene: 4. The CDR3, as DNA: TGTGCCAGCAGCCGGACAGGACATTCACCCCTCCACTTT. Translating it yields CASSRTGHSPLHF.

This clone was seen once. The rearrangement uses TRBV27 and TRBJ2-7; TRBD2 aligns across 8 bases. CDR3 length: 15 amino acids. V was clipped by 5 bases and J by 1 base; unmatched bases: 7. Germline assignment: CDR1 MNHEY and CDR2 SMNVEV (reference sequence). The CDR3 region has the DNA TGTGCCAGCAGTACAGCGGGAGCCCTATCCTACGAGCAGTACTTC. Translated, it gives CASSTAGALSYEQYF.

CDR3 sequence reads: CASSLDSSYNEQFF. CDR3 bases: TGTGCCAGCAGCTTAGATAGCTCCTACAATGAGCAGTTCTTC. The chain employs TRBV7-2 and TRBJ2-1; D is ambiguous. CDR1 is SGHTA and CDR2 is FQGNSA in the germline V gene. The CDR3 sequence is 14 residues long. V lost 1 base and J lost 0, with 4 bases in between.

This clone was seen a few times. The chain is built from TRBV9 and TRBJ2-5, with D perhaps matching TRBD1 (6 bases). CDR3 length: 14 amino acids. V gave up 4 bases and J gave up 5 bases, with 15 bases separating them. Germline V gives CDR1 SGDLS, CDR2 YYNGEE. The DNA of the CDR3 is TGTGCCAGCAGCCTAACACAGGGACACGAGACCCAGTACTTC. Translated: CASSLTQGHETQYF.

The rearrangement uses TRBV30 and TRBJ1-2, with TRBD1 matching 9 bases. Per germline, CDR1 GTSNPN and CDR2 SVGIG (reference sequence). The CDR3 loop spans 16 amino acids. V was clipped by 4 bases and J by 4 bases; unmatched bases: 13. Written as DNA, the CDR3 is TGTGCCTGGAAACGCCCCGGGACAGGGTCTACCTATGGCTACACCTTC. It yields the protein CAWKRPGTGSTYGYTF.

The chain combines TRBV12-3 or TRBV12-4 with TRBJ2-2, with a possible D match to TRBD2 (5 bases). The CDR3 is 12 amino acids. V lost 7 bases and J 6 bases, leaving 9 bases between the germline ends. This CDR3 reads CASTGGPGELFF. The DNA of the CDR3 is TGTGCCAGCACGGGCGGGCCCGGGGAGCTGTTTTTT.

The chain carries TRBV5-1 and TRBJ2-3; TRBD1 might be the D (5 bases). V shed 1 base and J shed 0 bases, with 9 bases lying between them. CDR3 length equals 15 residues. The germline gives CDR1 SGHRS, CDR2 YFSETQ. The CDR3 sequence: CASSLFRGSTDTQYF. DNA for the CDR3: TGCGCCAGCAGCTTGTTTAGGGGTAGCACAGATACGCAGTATTTT.

The rearrangement links TRBV10-3 to TRBJ2-2; 8 nucleotides match TRBD1. The CDR3 runs to 14 residues. CDR1 is ENHRY, CDR2 SYGVKD, per germline. Germline trimming cut 5 bases from V and 5 bases from J; bases unmatched to any gene: 4. This chain's CDR3 is CAISTGGSTGELFF. The CDR3, as DNA: TGTGCCATCAGTACAGGGGGTAGTACCGGGGAGCTGTTTTTT.

V usage is TRBV27 and J usage is TRBJ1-4; 7 bases line up with TRBD1. CDR1 and CDR2 from the germline V gene are MNHEY and SMNVEV (reference sequence). V lost 5 bases and J lost 7; bases outside the gene matches: 7. The CDR3 has 14 amino acids. The CDR3 region is CASSDRVEGEKLFF. Written as DNA, the CDR3 is TGTGCCAGCAGTGACAGGGTTGAGGGTGAAAAACTGTTTTTT.

CDR3 DNA sequence: TGTGCCAGCAGCTCACAGGGGGATGAGCAGTTCTTC. It specifies CASSSQGDEQFF. The chain has TRBV12-3 or TRBV12-4 and TRBJ2-1, with 8 bases fitting TRBD1. V was clipped by 6 bases and J by 8 bases; unmatched bases: 3. The CDR3 contains 12 residues.